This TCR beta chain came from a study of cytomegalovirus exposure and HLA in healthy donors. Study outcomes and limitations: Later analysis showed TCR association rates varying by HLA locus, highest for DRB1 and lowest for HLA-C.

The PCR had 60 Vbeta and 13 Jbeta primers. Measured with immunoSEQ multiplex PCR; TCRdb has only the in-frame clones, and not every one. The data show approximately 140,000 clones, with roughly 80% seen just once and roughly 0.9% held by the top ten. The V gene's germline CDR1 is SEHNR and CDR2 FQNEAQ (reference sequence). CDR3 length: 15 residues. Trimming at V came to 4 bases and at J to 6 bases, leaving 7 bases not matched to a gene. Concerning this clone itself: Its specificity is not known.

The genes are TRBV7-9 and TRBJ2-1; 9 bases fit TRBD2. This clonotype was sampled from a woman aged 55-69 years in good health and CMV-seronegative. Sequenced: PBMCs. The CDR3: CASSSLAGDVNEQFF. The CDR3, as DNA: TGTGCCAGCAGCTCCTTAGCGGGAGATGTCAATGAGCAGTTCTTC.